The table lists the clone carrying this T cell receptor (beta chain) with a few counts. Its antigen remains unidentified. This entry belongs to a study of CD8 T cells in ankylosing spondylitis. Study findings and constraints: Disease-linked clones were found to be CD8+ and relatively rare in peripheral blood. In ankylosing spondylitis patients, matched synovial fluid reportedly showed significant enrichment of disease-linked clones. Earlier studies detected some motif variants in reactive arthritis synovial fluid and blood. A TCR beta motif made of 7 to 9 highly homologous variants seemed typical of ankylosing spondylitis blood.

Construction of TCR beta libraries was performed using quantitative 5'-RACE with molecular barcodes. MiXCR was run by TCRdb on the 5' RACE reads, yielding one entry per CDR3 protein. Among some 840,000 distinct CDR3 sequences listed, 10% to 15% were seen once. This CDR3 has 15 amino acids. With V trimmed by 3 bases and J by 7 bases, 9 bases remained unmatched. The receptor was derived from a male donor with ankylosing spondylitis. The genes are TRBV12-3 or TRBV12-4 and TRBJ2-1; 7 bases align to TRBD2. Source material: blood, either unsorted or a sorted T cell fraction (not recorded which). CDR3 amino acids: CASSLGLLESNEQFF. The CDR3 DNA reads TGTGCCAGCAGTTTGGGACTATTAGAGTCGAATGAGCAGTTCTTC.